Below, 20 T cell receptor beta chains from the same sample are listed, as sequenced in a study of CD8 T cells in ankylosing spondylitis. Study results and limitations: Eight or nine highly homologous variants made up a TCR beta motif that seemed to typify ankylosing spondylitis blood.

Via MiXCR, TCRdb re-called the 5' RACE reads, giving one row per CDR3 protein. The sample has about 750,000 distinct CDR3 sequences; roughly 19% are singletons. What these receptors recognize is not known. The sequenced sample was blood, either unsorted or a sorted T cell fraction (not recorded which). The receptors come from a male donor with ankylosing spondylitis.

This clonotype was counted between two and nine times. This chain links TRBV4-1 with TRBJ1-1; D possibly corresponds to TRBD1 (6 bases). Germline-derived CDR1 and CDR2 are MGHRA and YSYEKL. V shed 0 bases and J shed 3 bases, with 11 bases lying between them. CDR3 length: 15 residues. The CDR3 protein is CASSQERRGYTEAFF. The DNA of the CDR3 is TGCGCCAGCAGCCAAGAGAGGAGGGGGTACACTGAAGCTTTCTTT.

Worth noting for this clonotype: A much larger clone lies a single base off, so this may be a read error. This chain connects TRBV6-2 or TRBV6-3 to TRBJ1-5; 11 nucleotides line up with TRBD1. The V segment lost 4 bases and the J segment 5 bases; nucleotides outside the gene matches: 1. Germline-derived CDR1 and CDR2 are MNHEY and SVGEGT. This CDR3 is 14 amino acids long. The CDR3: CASSWTGGDQPQHF. DNA for the CDR3: TGTGCCAGCAGTTGGACAGGGGGCGATCAGCCCCAGCATTTT.

The rearrangement links TRBV29-1 to TRBJ2-3; D remains ambiguous. There are 12 residues in the CDR3. Trimming stripped 4 bases from V and 2 bases from J, with 7 bases between. Germline lookup yields CDR1 SQVTM and CDR2 ANQGSEA. The CDR3 DNA follows: TGCAGCGTTGCTGTCCACACAGATACGCAGTATTTT. Its protein product is CSVAVHTDTQYF.

This clonotype was seen more than once but under ten times. The V call is TRBV5-5, the J call TRBJ2-3; TRBD1 matches at 9 bases. Germline V gene sequence: CDR1 SGHKS, CDR2 YYEKEE (reference sequence). The CDR3 is 17 amino acids. The ends lost 2 bases at V and 0 bases at J; junction bases unmatched: 7. CDR3 loop: CASSLGTGQRSTDTQYF. The CDR3 coding sequence is TGTGCCAGCAGCTTAGGGACAGGGCAGCGGAGCACAGATACGCAGTATTTT.

This clonotype came up a few times. The rearrangement joins TRBV12-3 or TRBV12-4 to TRBJ1-1; no definite D call. CDR3 length: 16 residues. The ends were cut back, 8 bases at V and 0 bases at J, with 19 bases in the middle. CDR3 bases: TGTGCCAGCTCGGTTCGTCACGGAGAGATGAACACTGAAGCTTTCTTT. It encodes CASSVRHGEMNTEAFF.

The chain links TRBV20-1 to TRBJ1-2; the match to TRBD1 covers 9 bases. This CDR3 region has 15 residues. V lost 4 bases to trimming and J lost 7 bases; unmatched junction nucleotides: 13. CDR1 is DFQATT and CDR2 is SNEGSKA in the germline V gene (reference sequence). The CDR3 sequence: CSATAGPGTGSGYTF. DNA for the CDR3: TGCAGTGCTACCGCCGGTCCCGGGACAGGGTCTGGCTACACCTTC.

The rearrangement links TRBV27 to TRBJ2-3; 8 nucleotides line up with TRBD1. CDR3 length: 14 residues. Looked up from germline, CDR1 is MNHEY and CDR2 is SMNVEV (reference sequence). Unmatched junction bases numbered 7, after V lost 8 bases and J lost 3 bases. In nucleotides, the CDR3 is TGTGCCAGCTATATGGACAGGGTAACAGATACGCAGTATTTT. Its translation: CASYMDRVTDTQYF.

The chain carries TRBV7-8 and TRBJ2-3, with 11 bases aligning to TRBD2. Germline lookup yields CDR1 SGHVS and CDR2 FQNEAQ. The CDR3 has 15 residues. V shed 10 bases, J shed 6 bases, and the junction held 12 bases outside the gene matches. CDR3 DNA: TGTGCCACCCAAATCATAGCGGGAGGGGTGGATACGCAGTATTTT. Amino acid sequence: CATQIIAGGVDTQYF. Full variable domain (missing parts from reference TRBV7-8 and TRBJ2-3): GAGVSQSPRYKVAKRGQDVALRCDPISGHVSLFWYQQALGQGPEFLTYFQNEAQLDKSGLPSDRFFAERPEGSVSTLKIQRTQQEDSAVYLCATQIIAGGVDTQYFGPGTRLTVL.

The V call is TRBV4-2, the J call TRBJ2-7; D remains unclear. This CDR3 contains 15 residues. CDR1 is LGHNA, CDR2 YNFKEQ, per germline. Trimming took 0 bases from V and 3 from J, leaving 12 bases between them. The CDR3 is CASSQDPAIGYEQYF. CDR3 DNA sequence: TGTGCCAGCAGCCAAGACCCTGCCATAGGCTACGAGCAGTACTTC.

This clonotype was recorded many times. The junction differs from germline at one of its ends, possibly a read error. The gene calls are TRBV5-1 and TRBJ2-3, with D tentatively TRBD2 (6 bases). Germline V gene lookup returns CDR1 SGHRS and CDR2 YFSETQ. The CDR3 covers 13 residues. The CDR3 loop is CASRPSGTDTQYF. The CDR3 coding sequence is TGTGCCAGCAGACCTAGCGGCACAGATACGCAGTATTTT.

V usage is TRBV11-3 and J usage is TRBJ2-3; D possibly uses TRBD1 or TRBD2 (5 bases each). Trimming took off 2 bases at V and 1 base at J, with 13 bases between the two ends. The CDR3 is 16 amino acids. CDR1 is SGHNT and CDR2 is YENEEA in the germline V gene. The CDR3: CASSLRPRGGTDTQYF. The CDR3 DNA sequence: TGTGCCAGCAGCTTAAGGCCGAGGGGAGGCACAGATACGCAGTATTTT.

The chain joins TRBV4-3 to TRBJ2-7, with TRBD2 matching 10 bases. CDR3 length: 14 amino acids. Germline V lookup: CDR1 LGHNA, CDR2 YSLEER. J gave up 5 bases and V 2 bases, and 3 bases lay outside the gene matches. The CDR3 DNA is TGCGCCAGCAGCCAACAGCGGGAGGGCCACGAGCAGTACTTC. The encoded protein is CASSQQREGHEQYF.

Only a few counts were recorded for this clonotype. The genes are TRBV27 and TRBJ2-7, with 9 bases matching TRBD1. CDR3 length: 14 residues. The V and J ends lost 5 bases and 1 base, in that order; junction bases with no gene match: 3. CDR1 and CDR2 from the germline V gene are MNHEY and SMNVEV (reference sequence). CDR3 sequence (DNA): TGTGCCAGCAGTGCGGGGACAGGGTCCTACGAGCAGTACTTC. Encoded protein: CASSAGTGSYEQYF.

The rearrangement joins TRBV5-1 to TRBJ1-5; 7 nucleotides match TRBD1. Germline V gene data show CDR1 as SGHRS and CDR2 as YFSETQ. The CDR3 has 13 residues. V lost 5 bases, J lost 7 bases, and 6 bases stayed unmatched. Here the CDR3 DNA reads TGCGCCAGCAGTGACAGGGTCGGCCAGCCCCAGCATTTT. Translated, it gives CASSDRVGQPQHF.

This chain connects TRBV6-1 to TRBJ1-2; TRBD1 might be the D (6 bases). V dropped 8 bases and J dropped 3 bases, with 25 bases sitting between them. CDR1 and CDR2 (germline): MNHNS, SASEGT. The CDR3 has 17 amino acids. The chain's CDR3 is CASGLRGGPGRDYGYTF. In DNA, the CDR3 is TGTGCCAGCGGCCTCCGAGGGGGGCCAGGGAGGGACTATGGCTACACCTTC.

This clonotype was recorded at least ten times. V and J are TRBV10-3 and TRBJ1-6, with a possible D match to TRBD1 (5 bases). The CDR3 has 15 amino acids. V gave up 0 bases and J gave up 7 bases, with 10 bases separating them. Looked up from germline, CDR1 is ENHRY and CDR2 is SYGVKD. The CDR3 region is CAISESTRVNSPLHF. The DNA of the CDR3 is TGTGCCATCAGTGAGTCGACCAGGGTCAATTCACCCCTCCACTTT.

This clonotype was detected a few times. V and J are TRBV4-3 and TRBJ2-1; the match to TRBD2 covers 14 bases. Germline-derived CDR1 and CDR2 are LGHNA and YSLEER. The CDR3 contains 20 residues. Germline trimming cut 1 base from V and 0 bases from J; bases unmatched to any gene: 8. The DNA of the CDR3 is TGCGCCAGCAGCCAAGGGGGACTAGCGGGAGCCTCCAGCTCCTACAATGAGCAGTTCTTC. Encoded protein: CASSQGGLAGASSSYNEQFF.

The chain employs TRBV4-1 and TRBJ1-1; 8 positions agree with TRBD1. With V trimmed by 4 bases and J by 1 base, 8 bases remained unmatched. The CDR3 sequence is 16 residues long. Germline values: CDR1 MGHRA, CDR2 YSYEKL. CDR3 DNA: TGCGCCAGCAGCCCTCAACAACAGGGGGGGAACACTGAAGCTTTCTTT. Amino acids: CASSPQQQGGNTEAFF.

This clonotype was observed many times. The chain is built from TRBV2 and TRBJ1-5; tentative D call: TRBD1 (5 bases). Deletions cut 8 bases from V and 6 bases from J, with 11 bases between. The CDR3 loop spans 12 amino acids. Per the germline V gene, CDR1 is SNHLY and CDR2 is FYNNEI. In DNA, the CDR3 is TGTGCCAGCTCCAGGGTAACTCAGCCCCAGCATTTT. It translates to CASSRVTQPQHF.

This chain uses TRBV4-1 with TRBJ1-1; 10 bases map to TRBD1. CDR3 length equals 16 residues. Trimming removed 6 bases from V and 4 bases from J; junction bases left unmatched: 11. Germline lookup yields CDR1 MGHRA and CDR2 YSYEKL. CDR3 amino acids: CASSYPGQGRSTEAFF. As DNA, the CDR3 is TGCGCCAGCAGTTACCCGGGACAGGGGCGTAGCACTGAAGCTTTCTTT.